This T cell receptor beta chain was obtained from a study of shared clonotypes between healthy human individuals. Data came from immunoSEQ multiplex PCR; TCRdb stores just in-frame clones and leaves some out. The sample includes 470,000 or so clones, around 73% of them seen just once. Germline assignment: CDR1 SGHDT and CDR2 YYEEEE. This CDR3 has 13 amino acids. The V end lost 4 bases, the J end lost 13 bases, and 21 bases lay between the germline ends. The chain links TRBV5-6 to TRBJ2-7; D assignment may be TRBD1 or TRBD2 (5 bases each). The TCR originated in a woman aged 35 to 49 in good health. Some clones in this sample may be carry-over from other donors' samples. Input material: PBMCs. CDR3 amino acids: CASSSSGTLSKYF. The CDR3 DNA is TGTGCCAGCAGCAGCTCCGGGACGCTGAGCAAATACTTC.